This TCR beta chain was captured by sequencing in a study of T cell repertoires in cytomegalovirus infection. TCRdb used MiXCR to reprocess the reads, holding one entry per CDR3 protein. The top ten clones hold 10% of a sample with almost 500,000 distinct CDR3 sequences, about 11% of them seen once. This clonotype occurred a few times. Germline lookup yields CDR1 SGHRS and CDR2 YFSETQ. Trimming left V 0 bases short and J 4 bases short, with 13 bases between. This CDR3 comprises 16 residues. Sequencing input: PBMCs. This receptor was obtained from a human donor in good health (CMV status not recorded). Some clones in this sample may be carry-over from other donors' samples. This chain joins TRBV5-1 and TRBJ2-2; no definite D call. This chain's CDR3 is CASSLASISATGELFF. In nucleotides, the CDR3 is TGCGCCAGCAGCTTGGCCTCTATCAGCGCCACCGGGGAGCTGTTTTTT.